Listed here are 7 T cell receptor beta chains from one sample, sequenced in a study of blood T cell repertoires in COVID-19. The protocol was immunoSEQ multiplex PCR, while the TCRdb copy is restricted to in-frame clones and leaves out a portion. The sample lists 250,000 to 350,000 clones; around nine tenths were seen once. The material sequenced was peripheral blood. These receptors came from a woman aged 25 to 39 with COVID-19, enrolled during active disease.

CDR3 sequence reads: CASSTGVSFLYEQYF. Written as DNA, the CDR3 is TGTGCCAGTAGTACAGGGGTTTCGTTTTTGTACGAGCAGTACTTC. The chain uses TRBV19 and TRBJ2-7; D may be TRBD1 (6 bases). CDR1 is LNHDA and CDR2 is SQIVND in the germline V gene (reference sequence). V gave up 4 bases and J gave up 4 bases, with 17 bases separating them. This CDR3 comprises 15 residues.

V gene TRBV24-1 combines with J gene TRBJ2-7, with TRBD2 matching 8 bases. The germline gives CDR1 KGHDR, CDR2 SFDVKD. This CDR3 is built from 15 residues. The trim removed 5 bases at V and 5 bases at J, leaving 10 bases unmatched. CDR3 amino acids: CATSAVGGRINEQYF. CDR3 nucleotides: TGTGCCACCAGTGCGGTCGGCGGGAGGATTAACGAGCAGTACTTC.

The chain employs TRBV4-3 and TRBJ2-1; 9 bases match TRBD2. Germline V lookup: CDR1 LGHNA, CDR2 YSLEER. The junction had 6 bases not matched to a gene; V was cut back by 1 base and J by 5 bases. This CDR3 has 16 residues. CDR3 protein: CASSQVLAGLHNEQFF. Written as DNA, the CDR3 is TGCGCCAGCAGCCAAGTGCTAGCGGGATTACACAATGAGCAGTTCTTC.

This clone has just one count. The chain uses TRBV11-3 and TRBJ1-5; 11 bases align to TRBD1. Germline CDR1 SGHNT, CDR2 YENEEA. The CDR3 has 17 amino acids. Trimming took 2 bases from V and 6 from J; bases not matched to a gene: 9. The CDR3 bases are TGTGCCAGCAGCTTACCCCGATGGGACAGGGGGGTTCAGCCCCAGCATTTT. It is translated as CASSLPRWDRGVQPQHF.

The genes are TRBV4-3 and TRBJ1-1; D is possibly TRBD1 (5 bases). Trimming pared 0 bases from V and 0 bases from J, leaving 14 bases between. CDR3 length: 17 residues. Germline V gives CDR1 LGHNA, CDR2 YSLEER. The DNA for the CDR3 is TGCGCCAGCAGCCAAGAGCGAACAGGATCCATGAACACTGAAGCTTTCTTT. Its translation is CASSQERTGSMNTEAFF.

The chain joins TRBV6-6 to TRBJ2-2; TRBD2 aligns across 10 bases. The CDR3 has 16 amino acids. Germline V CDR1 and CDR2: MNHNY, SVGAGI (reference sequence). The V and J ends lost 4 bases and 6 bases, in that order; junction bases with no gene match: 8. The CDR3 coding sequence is TGTGCCAGCAGTTTAGGACTAGCGGTTTATGCCGGGGAGCTGTTTTTT. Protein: CASSLGLAVYAGELFF.

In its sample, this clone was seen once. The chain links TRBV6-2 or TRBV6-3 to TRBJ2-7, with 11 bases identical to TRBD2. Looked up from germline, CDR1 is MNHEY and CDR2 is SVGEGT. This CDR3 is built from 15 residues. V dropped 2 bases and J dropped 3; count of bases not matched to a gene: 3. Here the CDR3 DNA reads TGTGCCAGCAGTTACGCTGGGACTAGCGGCTACGAGCAGTACTTC. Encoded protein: CASSYAGTSGYEQYF.